This T cell receptor (beta chain) was identified during a study of a mutant IDH1 vaccine in newly diagnosed glioma. About the research overall: Standard pretreatment was either radiotherapy, temozolomide, or, for most, radiochemotherapy with temozolomide.

Germline CDR1 and CDR2: MDHEN and SYDVKM. The trim removed 5 bases at V and 8 bases at J, leaving 8 bases unmatched. The CDR3 covers 14 residues. Data came from immunoSEQ multiplex PCR; TCRdb stores just in-frame clones and leaves some out. The sample holds around 30,000 clones, around 83% seen once. Study outcomes and limitations: Patients mounted vaccine-induced immune responses in 85% to 95% of cases.

With regard to this clone: Its target is not known.

The time point: baseline, week 1 (first vaccination visit). Sample treatment: pre-vaccination baseline after standard-of-care therapy. The source is a man aged 50-59 years with glioma. Some clones in this sample may be carry-over from other donors' samples. The sample was peripheral blood mononuclear cells (PBMCs), taken from a glioma patient treated with radiotherapy, temozolomide or both. The chain has TRBV28 and TRBJ1-4, with TRBD1 matching 7 bases. The CDR3 DNA follows: TGTGCCAGCAGTGTCGACAGGGTAGGCGAAAAACTGTTTTTT. Protein sequence: CASSVDRVGEKLFF.